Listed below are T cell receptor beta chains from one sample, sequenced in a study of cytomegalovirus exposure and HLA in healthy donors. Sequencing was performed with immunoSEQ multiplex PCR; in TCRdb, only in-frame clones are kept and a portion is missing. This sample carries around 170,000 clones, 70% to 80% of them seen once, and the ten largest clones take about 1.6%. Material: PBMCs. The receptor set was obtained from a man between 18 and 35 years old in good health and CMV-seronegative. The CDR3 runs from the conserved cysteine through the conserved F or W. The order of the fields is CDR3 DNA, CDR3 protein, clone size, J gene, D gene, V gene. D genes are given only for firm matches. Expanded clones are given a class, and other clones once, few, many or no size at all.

CDR3 DNA: TGTGCCAGCAGTGAAGGCCTCAGGGGAGAAAAACTGTTTTTT
CDR3 protein: CASSEGLRGEKLFF
clone size: -
J gene: TRBJ1-4
D gene: -
V gene: TRBV2

CDR3 DNA: TGTGCCAGCAGCCAAGGAGCCGGAAACACCATATATTTT
CDR3 protein: CASSQGAGNTIYF
clone size: -
J gene: TRBJ1-3
D gene: -
V gene: TRBV4-2

CDR3 DNA: TGTGCCAGCAGTCGACAGGGCCTCGAAAGAGAAAAACTGTTTTTT
CDR3 protein: CASSRQGLEREKLFF
clone size: -
J gene: TRBJ1-4
D gene: TRBD1
V gene: TRBV9

CDR3 DNA: TGCGCCAGCAGCTCCGTGGTAGCGGAATACAATGAGCAGTTCTTC
CDR3 protein: CASSSVVAEYNEQFF
clone size: -
J gene: TRBJ2-1
D gene: -
V gene: TRBV5-1

CDR3 DNA: TGTGCCAGCAGTTCGGGACTAGCGGGTCAGTTCTTC
CDR3 protein: CASSSGLAGQFF
clone size: once
J gene: TRBJ2-1
D gene: TRBD2
V gene: TRBV6-6

CDR3 DNA: TGCAGCGTTGTGAGGGGGCGCATGGCTGAAGCTTTCTTT
CDR3 protein: CSVVRGRMAEAFF
clone size: -
J gene: TRBJ1-1
D gene: TRBD1
V gene: TRBV29-1

CDR3 DNA: TGTGCCAGCAGCCCCGGAGACGGCCGGAACACCGGGGAGCTGTTTTTT
CDR3 protein: CASSPGDGRNTGELFF
clone size: -
J gene: TRBJ2-2
D gene: -
V gene: TRBV7-3

CDR3 DNA: TGTGCCAGCAGCGAGGGGACAGGCCGAGGGGGCTACACCTTC
CDR3 protein: CASSEGTGRGGYTF
clone size: -
J gene: TRBJ1-2
D gene: TRBD1
V gene: TRBV9

CDR3 DNA: TGTGCCAGCAGTGCGGACAGGGAAGACCCAGATACGCAGTATTTT
CDR3 protein: CASSADREDPDTQYF
clone size: few
J gene: TRBJ2-3
D gene: TRBD1
V gene: TRBV28

CDR3 DNA: TGTGCCAGTAGTATGGAAGGGGTGTACCAAGAGACCCAGTACTTC
CDR3 protein: CASSMEGVYQETQYF
clone size: -
J gene: TRBJ2-5
D gene: -
V gene: TRBV19

CDR3 DNA: TGTGCCTCCACCGGGGGTGGCTACACCTTC
CDR3 protein: CASTGGGYTF
clone size: -
J gene: TRBJ1-2
D gene: -
V gene: TRBV30

CDR3 DNA: TGTGCCTGGAGGGGAGACCCTAGCACAGATACGCAGTATTTT
CDR3 protein: CAWRGDPSTDTQYF
clone size: -
J gene: TRBJ2-3
D gene: -
V gene: TRBV30

CDR3 DNA: TGTGCCAGCAGCAGGAGCGGGGGGGTCTCCTACGAGCAGTACTTC
CDR3 protein: CASSRSGGVSYEQYF
clone size: -
J gene: TRBJ2-7
D gene: TRBD2
V gene: TRBV5-4

CDR3 DNA: TGTGCCAGCAGCTTAGGCGGGACGCAAAACGAGCAGTACTTC
CDR3 protein: CASSLGGTQNEQYF
clone size: -
J gene: TRBJ2-7
D gene: -
V gene: TRBV7-2

CDR3 DNA: TGTGCCAGCAGCCTTCCAAAAGGCGGGACGTACTACGAGCAGTACTTC
CDR3 protein: CASSLPKGGTYYEQYF
clone size: -
J gene: TRBJ2-7
D gene: -
V gene: TRBV5-4

CDR3 DNA: TGTGCCATCAGTGAGTCAGACAGGGGCACCGGGGAGCTGTTTTTT
CDR3 protein: CAISESDRGTGELFF
clone size: -
J gene: TRBJ2-2
D gene: TRBD1
V gene: TRBV10-3

CDR3 DNA: TGTGCCAGCAGTTACTCGTCTCCTGGAAACACCATATATTTT
CDR3 protein: CASSYSSPGNTIYF
clone size: -
J gene: TRBJ1-3
D gene: -
V gene: TRBV6-5

CDR3 DNA: TGTGCCTGGAAAAGGACAGGGACTTATAATTCACCCCTCCACTTT
CDR3 protein: CAWKRTGTYNSPLHF
clone size: few
J gene: TRBJ1-6
D gene: TRBD1
V gene: TRBV30

CDR3 DNA: TGTGCCAGCAGCCCGGCAGGGTTCGGGACCCAGTACTTC
CDR3 protein: CASSPAGFGTQYF
clone size: -
J gene: TRBJ2-5
D gene: -
V gene: TRBV9

CDR3 DNA: TGTGCCAGTAGTATAACCGGAGGACTTGAAGCTTTCTTT
CDR3 protein: CASSITGGLEAFF
clone size: -
J gene: TRBJ1-1
D gene: -
V gene: TRBV19

CDR3 DNA: TGTGCCAGCAGTTTTGGCGGGGGGAACTACAATGAGCAGTTCTTC
CDR3 protein: CASSFGGGNYNEQFF
clone size: few
J gene: TRBJ2-1
D gene: TRBD2
V gene: TRBV27

CDR3 DNA: TGTGCCAGCAGCCGGACTAGCGGGGTTGGAGAGACCCAGTACTTC
CDR3 protein: CASSRTSGVGETQYF
clone size: -
J gene: TRBJ2-5
D gene: TRBD2
V gene: TRBV6-1

CDR3 DNA: TGTGCCAGCAGCTCCCAGATCGCGACCCGACTAGGGGAGCTGTTTTTT
CDR3 protein: CASSSQIATRLGELFF
clone size: -
J gene: TRBJ2-2
D gene: -
V gene: TRBV11-2